Given below is one T cell receptor (beta chain) in context. Peripheral blood genomic DNA, not sorted cells or RNA, was the template. A mixed TRB-A/B primer pool amplified rearranged TRB by multiplex touch-down PCR. TCRdb analysed the multiplex PCR reads with MiXCR anew, one entry per CDR3 protein. The table shows thousands of distinct CDR3 sequences, with 40% to 60% occurring only once. Germline V gene lookup returns CDR1 MNHEY and CDR2 SVGAGI. Between the trimmed V and J ends, which lost 8 bases and 3 bases, there was a span of 19 bases. The CDR3 is 15 amino acids. These data belong to a study of T cell repertoires in aging, cancer and after chemotherapy.

The sample consisted of blood. The sequence came from a human donor in good health. V gene TRBV6-5 combines with J gene TRBJ2-5; TRBD1 might be the D (6 bases). The CDR3 region is CASSPVGAREETQYF. Written as DNA, the CDR3 is TGTGCCAGCTCACCAGTGGGGGCAAGAGAAGAGACCCAGTACTTC.